This TCR beta chain appears in the sequencing data of a study of T cell responses to AZD1222 COVID-19 vaccine. From germline, CDR1 is SGDLS and CDR2 YYNGEE. The V and J ends lost 4 bases and 2 bases respectively, with 15 bases between them. The CDR3 is 15 residues long. As to this clone: Its specificity is not known.

Using immunoSEQ multiplex PCR, the repertoire was profiled, and TCRdb retains in-frame clones only, with some absent. This table holds 200,000 or so clones, approximately 93% found once. Researchers grouped second doses given at about 4 or about 12 weeks into one pool. Study results and limitations: Repertoire collection took place solely once the T cell response had peaked. Spike-specific TCRs gained breadth and depth after people received two AZD1222 doses.

The sequence came from an adult who received the AZD1222 COVID-19 vaccine. The gene calls are TRBV9 and TRBJ2-5; D possibly uses TRBD1 or TRBD2 (6 bases each). The starting material was peripheral blood, obtained 28 days after the second AZD1222 dose. The DNA for the CDR3 is TGTGCCAGCAGCCCCCTGGGGGGCCAACAAGAGACCCAGTACTTC. This codes for CASSPLGGQQETQYF. The whole variable domain, remainder taken from reference TRBV9 and TRBJ2-5, is DSGVTQTPKHLITATGQRVTLRCSPRSGDLSVYWYQQSLDQGLQFLIQYYNGEERAKGNILERFSAQQFPDLHSELNLSSLELGDSALYFCASSPLGGQQETQYFGPGTRLLVL.